The rows below give T cell receptor beta chains drawn from one sample of a study of regulatory T cells in long-lasting Graves disease. TCRdb analysed the multiplex PCR reads with MiXCR anew, one entry per CDR3 protein. The table records fewer than 400,000 distinct CDR3 sequences, about 20% of them present only once. The specimen was peripheral blood mononuclear cells (PBMCs), collected when the disease was refractory, from a patient treated with antithyroid drugs. The receptors here all came from a female donor with Graves disease. Each CDR3 is given with its conserved first and last residue. Fields, in order: CDR3 DNA, CDR3 protein, D gene, V gene, CDR3 length, clone size, J gene. The D gene is left open where the match is weak. The size of a clone is reported for some rows only, either as once, few or many, or as a class for expanded clones.

TGCAGTGCTAGAGATCGGACGTCTGGGGCCGAGCAGTACTTC CSARDRTSGAEQYF NA TRBV20-1 14 few TRBJ2-7
TGCGCCAGCAGCTTGGACAGGGGAACACCAGAGACCCAGTACTTC CASSLDRGTPETQYF TRBD1 TRBV5-1 15 NA TRBJ2-5
TGTGCCAGCAGTTTGGACCTAGGCAATGAGCAGTTCTTC CASSLDLGNEQFF NA TRBV6-5 13 NA TRBJ2-1
TGTGCCAGCAGTTCTCTCTCGGGACCTGGGGAGACCCAGTACTTC CASSSLSGPGETQYF NA TRBV27 15 many TRBJ2-5
TGTGCCAGCTCTCCGGGGGGCAAAAACGATGAGCAGTTCTTC CASSPGGKNDEQFF NA TRBV2 14 NA TRBJ2-1
TGTGCCAGCAGACTCGACAGGGTCCCGAACACTGAAGCTTTCTTT CASRLDRVPNTEAFF TRBD1 TRBV27 15 NA TRBJ1-1
TGCAGTGCCCCAAAGGGGGGTTTCACTGAAGCTTTCTTT CSAPKGGFTEAFF NA TRBV20-1 13 many TRBJ1-1
TGCGCCAGCAGCTTGAGTACAGGCCAGTACGAGCAGTACTTC CASSLSTGQYEQYF NA TRBV5-1 14 NA TRBJ2-7
TGTGCCAGCAGCCCTCCTGACAGACTCTATGGCTACACCTTC CASSPPDRLYGYTF NA TRBV3-1 14 few TRBJ1-2
TGTGCCAGCAGCCCGAATCAGGGGGAGGTGGGCTACACCTTC CASSPNQGEVGYTF TRBD1 TRBV27 14 many TRBJ1-2
TGTGCCAGCACCGTCACAGGGGTGAGAGTTGCAGGAGGCTACACCTTC CASTVTGVRVAGGYTF TRBD1 TRBV28 16 many TRBJ1-2